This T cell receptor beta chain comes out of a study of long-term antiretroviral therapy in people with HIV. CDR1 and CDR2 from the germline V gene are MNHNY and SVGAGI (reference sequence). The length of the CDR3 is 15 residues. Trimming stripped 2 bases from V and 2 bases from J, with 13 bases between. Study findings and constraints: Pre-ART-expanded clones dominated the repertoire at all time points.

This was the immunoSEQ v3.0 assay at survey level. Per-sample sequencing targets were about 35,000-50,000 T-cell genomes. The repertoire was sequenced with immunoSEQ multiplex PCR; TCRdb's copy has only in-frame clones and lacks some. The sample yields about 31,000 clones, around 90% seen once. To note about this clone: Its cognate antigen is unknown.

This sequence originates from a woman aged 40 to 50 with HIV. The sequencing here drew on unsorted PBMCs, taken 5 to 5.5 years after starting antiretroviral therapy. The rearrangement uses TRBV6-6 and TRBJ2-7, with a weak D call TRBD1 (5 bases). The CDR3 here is CASSYSSGSTYEQYF. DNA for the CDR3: TGTGCCAGCAGTTACAGTTCAGGGTCGACCTACGAGCAGTACTTC.